This entry concerns a single T cell receptor (beta chain). Authors' data handling: By means of reference gene primer amplification, nucleated cell counts were estimated. TCRdb's copy holds only in-frame clones and misses some; the assay was immunoSEQ multiplex PCR. V and J calls and clone size are those listed in that table; D and trimming were worked out from the DNA. Counted here are 310,000 or so clones, 86% occurring once; the ten biggest clones make up around 1.6%. This specimen comes from a study of blood T cell repertoires in COVID-19. Germline V gene sequence: CDR1 SGHTA, CDR2 FQGNSA. The V end was cut by 5 bases, the J end by 0 bases, with 23 bases between. The CDR3 consists of 19 residues.

The genes are TRBV7-2 and TRBJ2-1; weak D call: TRBD1 (6 bases). The receptor comes from a woman aged 50 to 60 with acute or convalescent COVID-19. The specimen sequenced was peripheral blood. CDR3 loop: CASSPRVGGSRHSYNEQFF. Written as DNA, the CDR3 is TGTGCCAGCAGCCCTCGGGTAGGGGGTAGCCGTCACTCCTACAATGAGCAGTTCTTC.